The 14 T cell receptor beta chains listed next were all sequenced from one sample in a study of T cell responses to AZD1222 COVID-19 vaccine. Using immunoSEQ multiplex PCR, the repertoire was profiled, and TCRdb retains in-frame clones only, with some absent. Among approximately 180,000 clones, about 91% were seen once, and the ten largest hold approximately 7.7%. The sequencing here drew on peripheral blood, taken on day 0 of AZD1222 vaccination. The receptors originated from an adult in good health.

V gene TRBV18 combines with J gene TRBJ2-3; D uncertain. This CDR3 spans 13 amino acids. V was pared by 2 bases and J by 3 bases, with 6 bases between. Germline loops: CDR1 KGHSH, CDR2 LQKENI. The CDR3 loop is CASSPSQTDTQYF. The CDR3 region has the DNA TGTGCCAGCTCACCATCCCAAACAGATACGCAGTATTTT.

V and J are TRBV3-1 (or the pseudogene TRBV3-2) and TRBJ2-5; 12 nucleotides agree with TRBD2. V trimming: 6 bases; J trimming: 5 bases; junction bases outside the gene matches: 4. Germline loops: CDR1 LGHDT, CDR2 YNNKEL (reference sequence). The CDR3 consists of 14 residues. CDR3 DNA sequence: TGTGCCAGCAGTCCTAGCGGGGGGGCGGAGACCCAGTACTTC. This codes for CASSPSGGAETQYF.

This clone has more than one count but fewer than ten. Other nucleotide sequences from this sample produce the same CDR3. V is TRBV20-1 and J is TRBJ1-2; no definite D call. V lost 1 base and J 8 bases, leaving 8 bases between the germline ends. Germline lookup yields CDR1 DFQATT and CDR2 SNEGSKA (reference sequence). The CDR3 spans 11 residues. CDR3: CSARGTGGYTF. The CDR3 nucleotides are TGCAGTGCTAGAGGGACGGGAGGCTACACCTTC.

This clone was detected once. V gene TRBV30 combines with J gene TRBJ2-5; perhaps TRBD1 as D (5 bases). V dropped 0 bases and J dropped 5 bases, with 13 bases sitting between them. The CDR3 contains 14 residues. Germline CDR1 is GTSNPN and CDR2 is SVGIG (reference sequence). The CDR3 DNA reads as TGTGCCTGGAGTGTACAAGGGGCGCGGGAGACCCAGTACTTC. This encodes CAWSVQGARETQYF.

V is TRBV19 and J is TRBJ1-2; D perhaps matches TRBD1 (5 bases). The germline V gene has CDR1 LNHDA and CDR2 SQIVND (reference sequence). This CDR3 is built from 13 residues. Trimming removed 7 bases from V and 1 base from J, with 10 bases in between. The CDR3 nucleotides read TGTGCCAGTAACTACAGGTATAACTATGGCTACACCTTC. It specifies CASNYRYNYGYTF.

CDR3 region: CASRTGGLDYGYTF. The CDR3 nucleotides read TGTGCCAGCAGAACAGGGGGCTTAGACTATGGCTACACCTTC. This chain uses TRBV27 with TRBJ1-2; 9 bases line up with TRBD1. J gave up 3 bases and V 6 bases, and 5 bases lay outside the gene matches. This CDR3 contains 14 residues. CDR1 and CDR2 from the germline V gene are MNHEY and SMNVEV (reference sequence).

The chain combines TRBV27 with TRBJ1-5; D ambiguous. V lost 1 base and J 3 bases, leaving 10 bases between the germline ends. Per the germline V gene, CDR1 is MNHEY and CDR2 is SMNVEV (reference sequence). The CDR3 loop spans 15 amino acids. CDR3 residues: CASSLFGRNNQPQHF. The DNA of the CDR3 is TGTGCCAGCAGTTTATTCGGGAGGAACAATCAGCCCCAGCATTTT.

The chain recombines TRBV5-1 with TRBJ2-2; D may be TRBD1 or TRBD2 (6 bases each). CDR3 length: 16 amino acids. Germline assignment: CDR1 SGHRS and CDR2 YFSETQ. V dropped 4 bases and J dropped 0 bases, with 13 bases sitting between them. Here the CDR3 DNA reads TGCGCCAGCAGCCCACAGGGACTCTCGAACACCGGGGAGCTGTTTTTT. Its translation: CASSPQGLSNTGELFF.

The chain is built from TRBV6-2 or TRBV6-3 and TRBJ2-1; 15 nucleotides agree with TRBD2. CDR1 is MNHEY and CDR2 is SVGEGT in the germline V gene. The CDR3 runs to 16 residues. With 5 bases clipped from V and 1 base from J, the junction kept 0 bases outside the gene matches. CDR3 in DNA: TGTGCCAGCAGTGGGACTAGCGGGGGGTCCTACAATGAGCAGTTCTTC. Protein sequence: CASSGTSGGSYNEQFF.

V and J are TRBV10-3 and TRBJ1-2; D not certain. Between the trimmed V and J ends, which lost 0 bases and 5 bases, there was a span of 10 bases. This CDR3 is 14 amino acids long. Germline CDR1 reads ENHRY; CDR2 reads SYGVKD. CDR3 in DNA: TGTGCCATCAGTGAGTCGATGTCCGGTTATGGCTACACCTTC. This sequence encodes CAISESMSGYGYTF.

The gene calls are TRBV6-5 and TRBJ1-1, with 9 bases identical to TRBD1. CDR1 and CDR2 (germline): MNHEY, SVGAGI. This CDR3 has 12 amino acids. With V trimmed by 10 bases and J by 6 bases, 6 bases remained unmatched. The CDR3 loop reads CATSDRGAEAFF. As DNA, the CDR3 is TGTGCCACTTCGGACAGGGGAGCTGAAGCTTTCTTT.

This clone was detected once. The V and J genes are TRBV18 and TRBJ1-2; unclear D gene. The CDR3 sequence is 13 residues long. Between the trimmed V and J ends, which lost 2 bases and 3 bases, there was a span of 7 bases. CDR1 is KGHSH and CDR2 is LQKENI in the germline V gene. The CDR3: CASSPGQHYGYTF. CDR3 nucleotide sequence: TGTGCCAGCTCACCAGGGCAGCACTATGGCTACACCTTC.

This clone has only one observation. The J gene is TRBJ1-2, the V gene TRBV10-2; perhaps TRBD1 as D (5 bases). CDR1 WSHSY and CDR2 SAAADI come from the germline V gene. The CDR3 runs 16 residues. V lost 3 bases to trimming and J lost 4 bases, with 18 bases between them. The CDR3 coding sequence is TGCGCCAGCAGTGAACCTAAACTTACAGGCAGCTATGGCTACACCTTC. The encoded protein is CASSEPKLTGSYGYTF.

The CDR3 sequence: CASSNDRASESQHF. CDR3 sequence (DNA): TGTGCCAGCAGTAACGACAGGGCGAGCGAGTCCCAGCATTTT. The rearrangement links TRBV2 to TRBJ1-5; TRBD1 matches at 7 bases. Germline CDR1 SNHLY, CDR2 FYNNEI. CDR3 length: 14 residues. V lost 5 bases, J lost 11 bases, and 12 bases stayed unmatched.